This note documents a single TCR beta chain sequence. Its antigen is undetermined. These data come from a study of T cell responses to AZD1222 COVID-19 vaccine. Study as a whole: Samples with a second dose at about 4 or about 12 weeks were pooled together.

Study results and limitations: Targeting of unmutated variant regions was reportedly seen in nearly half of spike-specific TCRs.

Trimming took off 2 bases at V and 7 bases at J, with 15 bases between the two ends. CDR1 and CDR2 (germline): SNHLY, FYNNEI. This CDR3 region has 15 residues. Assay: immunoSEQ multiplex PCR; the TCRdb copy retains only in-frame clones and omits some. The sample includes about 120,000 clones, 85% to 95% of them seen just once. The sequence derives from an adult in good health. The sample in question was peripheral blood, obtained on day 0 of AZD1222 vaccination. The chain links TRBV2 to TRBJ2-1, with D possibly being TRBD1 (5 bases). The CDR3 sequence: CASSELGRGANEQFF. The DNA for the CDR3 is TGTGCCAGCAGTGAATTGGGTAGGGGTGCGAATGAGCAGTTCTTC.